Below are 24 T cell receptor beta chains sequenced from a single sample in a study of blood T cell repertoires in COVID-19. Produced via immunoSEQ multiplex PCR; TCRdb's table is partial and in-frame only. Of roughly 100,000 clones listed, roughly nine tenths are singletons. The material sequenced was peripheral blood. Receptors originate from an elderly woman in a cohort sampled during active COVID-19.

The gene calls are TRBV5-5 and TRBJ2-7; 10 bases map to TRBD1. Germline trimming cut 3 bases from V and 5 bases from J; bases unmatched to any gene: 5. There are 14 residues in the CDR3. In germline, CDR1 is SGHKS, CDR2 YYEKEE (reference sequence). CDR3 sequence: CASSSPGQGNEQYF. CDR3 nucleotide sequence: TGTGCCAGCAGCTCCCCGGGACAGGGGAACGAGCAGTACTTC.

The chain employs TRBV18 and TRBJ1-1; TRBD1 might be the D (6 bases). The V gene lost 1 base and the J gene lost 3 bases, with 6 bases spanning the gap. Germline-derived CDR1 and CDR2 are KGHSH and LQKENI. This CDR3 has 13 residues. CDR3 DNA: TGTGCCAGCTCACCACAGGGGGACACTGAAGCTTTCTTT. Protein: CASSPQGDTEAFF.

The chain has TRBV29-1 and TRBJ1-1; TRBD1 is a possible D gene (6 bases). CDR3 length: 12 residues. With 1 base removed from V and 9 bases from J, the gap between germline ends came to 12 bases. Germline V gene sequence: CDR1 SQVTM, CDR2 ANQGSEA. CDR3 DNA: TGCAGCGTTGAAGCAGGGGAGGGGAAAGCTTTCTTT. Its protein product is CSVEAGEGKAFF. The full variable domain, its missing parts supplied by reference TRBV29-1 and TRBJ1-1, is SAVISQKPSRDICQRGTSLTIQCQVDSQVTMMFWYRQQPGQSLTLIATANQGSEATYESGFVIDKFPISRPNLTFSTLTVSNMSPEDSSIYLCSVEAGEGKAFFGQGTRLTVV.

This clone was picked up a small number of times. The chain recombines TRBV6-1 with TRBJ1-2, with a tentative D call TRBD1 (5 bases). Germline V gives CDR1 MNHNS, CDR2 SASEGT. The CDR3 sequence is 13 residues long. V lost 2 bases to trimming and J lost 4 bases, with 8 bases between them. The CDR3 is CASSEKGFYGYTF. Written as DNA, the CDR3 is TGTGCCAGCAGTGAAAAGGGGTTCTATGGCTACACCTTC.

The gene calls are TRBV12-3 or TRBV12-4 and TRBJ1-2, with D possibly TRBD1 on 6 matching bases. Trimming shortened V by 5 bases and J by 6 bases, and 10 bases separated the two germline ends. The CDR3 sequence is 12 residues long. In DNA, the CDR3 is TGTGCCAGCAGTACAGGGTATCATGGCTACACCTTC. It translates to CASSTGYHGYTF.

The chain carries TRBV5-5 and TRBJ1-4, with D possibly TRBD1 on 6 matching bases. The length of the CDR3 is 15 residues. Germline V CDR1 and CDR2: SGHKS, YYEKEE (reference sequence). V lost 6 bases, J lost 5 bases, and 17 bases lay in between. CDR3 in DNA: TGTGCCAGCAACTCCCGGACAGAAGAAAATGAAAAACTGTTTTTT. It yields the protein CASNSRTEENEKLFF.

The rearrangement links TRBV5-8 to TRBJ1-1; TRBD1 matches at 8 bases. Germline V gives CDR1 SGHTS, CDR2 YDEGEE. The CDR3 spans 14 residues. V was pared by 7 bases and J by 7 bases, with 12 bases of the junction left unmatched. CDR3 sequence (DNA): TGTGCCAGCGGCGGCAGGGGGCGAAGGGATGAAGCTTTCTTT. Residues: CASGGRGRRDEAFF. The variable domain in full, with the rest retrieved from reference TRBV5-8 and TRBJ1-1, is EAGVTQSPTHLIKTRGQQATLRCSPISGHTSVYWYQQALGLGLQFLLWYDEGEERNRGNFPPRFSGRQFPNYSSELNVNALELEDSALYLCASGGRGRRDEAFFGQGTRLTVV.

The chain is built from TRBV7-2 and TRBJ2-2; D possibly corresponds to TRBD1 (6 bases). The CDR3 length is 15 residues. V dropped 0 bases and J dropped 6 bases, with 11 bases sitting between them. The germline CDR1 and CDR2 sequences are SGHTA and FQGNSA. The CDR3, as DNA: TGTGCCAGCAGCTTAGCGGGGGCAGGGCCCGGGGAGCTGTTTTTT. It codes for CASSLAGAGPGELFF. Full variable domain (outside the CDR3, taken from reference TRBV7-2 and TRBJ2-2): GAGVSQSPSNKVTEKGKDVELRCDPISGHTALYWYRQSLGQGLEFLIYFQGNSAPDKSGLPSDRFSAERTGGSVSTLTIQRTQQEDSAVYLCASSLAGAGPGELFFGEGSRLTVL.

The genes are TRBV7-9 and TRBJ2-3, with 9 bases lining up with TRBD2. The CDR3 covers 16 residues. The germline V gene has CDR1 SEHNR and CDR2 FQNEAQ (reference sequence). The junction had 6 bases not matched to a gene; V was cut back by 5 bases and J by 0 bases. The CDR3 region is CASSPRLAESTDTQYF. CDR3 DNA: TGTGCCAGCAGCCCACGACTAGCGGAGAGCACAGATACGCAGTATTTT.

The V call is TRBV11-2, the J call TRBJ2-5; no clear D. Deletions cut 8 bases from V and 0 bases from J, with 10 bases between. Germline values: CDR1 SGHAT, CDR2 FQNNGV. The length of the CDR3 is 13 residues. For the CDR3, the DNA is TGTGCCAGCTCTGGGCAGAACCAAGAGACCCAGTACTTC. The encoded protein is CASSGQNQETQYF.

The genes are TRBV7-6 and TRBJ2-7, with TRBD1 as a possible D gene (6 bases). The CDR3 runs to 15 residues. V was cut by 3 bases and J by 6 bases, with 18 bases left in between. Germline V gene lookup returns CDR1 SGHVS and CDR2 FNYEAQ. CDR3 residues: CASSLVGTSVSEQYF. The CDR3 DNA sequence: TGTGCCAGCAGCTTGGTCGGGACATCAGTCAGCGAGCAGTACTTC.

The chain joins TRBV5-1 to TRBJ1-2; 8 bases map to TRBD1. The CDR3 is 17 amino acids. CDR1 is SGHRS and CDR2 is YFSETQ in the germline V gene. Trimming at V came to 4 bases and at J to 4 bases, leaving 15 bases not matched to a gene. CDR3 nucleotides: TGCGCCAGCAGCCCCGGGACAGGAATTGCGTTAGGCTATGGCTACACCTTC. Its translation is CASSPGTGIALGYGYTF.

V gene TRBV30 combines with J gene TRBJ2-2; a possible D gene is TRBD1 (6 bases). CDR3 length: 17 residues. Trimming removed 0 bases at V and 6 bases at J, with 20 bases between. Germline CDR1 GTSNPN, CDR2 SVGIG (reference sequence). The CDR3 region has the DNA TGTGCCTGGAGTGTACGGATGACAGGTCAGGATCCCGGGGAGCTGTTTTTT. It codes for CAWSVRMTGQDPGELFF.

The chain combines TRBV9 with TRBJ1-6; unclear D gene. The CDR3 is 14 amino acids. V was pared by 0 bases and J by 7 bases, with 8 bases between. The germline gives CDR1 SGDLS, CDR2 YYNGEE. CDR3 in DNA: TGTGCCAGCAGCGTAGACAGTGTCAATTCACCCCTCCACTTT. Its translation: CASSVDSVNSPLHF.

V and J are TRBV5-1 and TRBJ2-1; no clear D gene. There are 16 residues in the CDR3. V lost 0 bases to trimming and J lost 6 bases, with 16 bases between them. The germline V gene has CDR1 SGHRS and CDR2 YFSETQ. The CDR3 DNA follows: TGCGCCAGCAGCTTGGATCGTGGTAGAGGAGTCAATGAGCAGTTCTTC. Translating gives CASSLDRGRGVNEQFF.

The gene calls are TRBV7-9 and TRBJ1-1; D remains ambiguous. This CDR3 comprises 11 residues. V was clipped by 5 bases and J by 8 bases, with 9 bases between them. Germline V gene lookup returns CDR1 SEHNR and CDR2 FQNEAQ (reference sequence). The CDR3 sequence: CASSETQEAFF. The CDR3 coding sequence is TGTGCCAGCAGCGAGACACAAGAAGCTTTCTTT. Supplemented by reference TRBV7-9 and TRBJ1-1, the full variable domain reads DTGVSQNPRHKITKRGQNVTFRCDPISEHNRLYWYRQTLGQGPEFLTYFQNEAQLEKSRLLSDRFSAERPKGSFSTLEIQRTEQGDSAMYLCASSETQEAFFGQGTRLTVV.

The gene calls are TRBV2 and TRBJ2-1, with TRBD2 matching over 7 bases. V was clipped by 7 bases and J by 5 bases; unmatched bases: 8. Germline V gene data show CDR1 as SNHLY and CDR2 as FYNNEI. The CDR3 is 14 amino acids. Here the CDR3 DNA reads TGTGCCAGCAAAGAGGGCCGGGGGGACAATGAGCAGTTCTTC. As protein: CASKEGRGDNEQFF.

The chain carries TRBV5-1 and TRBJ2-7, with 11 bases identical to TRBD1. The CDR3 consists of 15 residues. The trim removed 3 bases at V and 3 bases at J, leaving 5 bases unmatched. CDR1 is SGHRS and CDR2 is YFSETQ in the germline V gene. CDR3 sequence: CASSSDRGLIYEQYF. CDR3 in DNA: TGCGCCAGCAGCTCGGACAGGGGGCTCATCTACGAGCAGTACTTC. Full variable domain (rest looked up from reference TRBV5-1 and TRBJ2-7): KAGVTQTPRYLIKTRGQQVTLSCSPISGHRSVSWYQQTPGQGLQFLFEYFSETQRNKGNFPGRFSGRQFSNSRSEMNVSTLELGDSALYLCASSSDRGLIYEQYFGPGTRLTVT.

The CDR3 loop is CASSRNQRVSTDTQYF. CDR3 in DNA: TGTGCCAGCAGTCGAAACCAGCGGGTTAGCACAGATACGCAGTATTTT. The chain recombines TRBV11-2 with TRBJ2-3, with a weak D call TRBD2 (6 bases). Germline CDR1 is SGHAT and CDR2 is FQNNGV. This CDR3 is built from 16 residues. V lost 6 bases and J 0 bases, leaving 16 bases between the germline ends.

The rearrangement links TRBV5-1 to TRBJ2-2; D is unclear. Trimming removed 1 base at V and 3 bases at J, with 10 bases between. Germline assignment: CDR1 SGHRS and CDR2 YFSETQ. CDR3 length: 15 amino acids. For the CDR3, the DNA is TGCGCCAGCAGCTTGACTCCGTCGGACACCGGGGAGCTGTTTTTT. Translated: CASSLTPSDTGELFF.

The CDR3 reads CSANYRAANEQFF. Here the CDR3 DNA reads TGCAGCGCAAACTACAGGGCTGCCAATGAGCAGTTCTTC. V is TRBV29-1 and J is TRBJ2-1; D might be TRBD1 (6 bases). Per germline, CDR1 SQVTM and CDR2 ANQGSEA. This CDR3 region has 13 residues. Trimming removed 7 bases from V and 6 bases from J, with 16 bases in between.

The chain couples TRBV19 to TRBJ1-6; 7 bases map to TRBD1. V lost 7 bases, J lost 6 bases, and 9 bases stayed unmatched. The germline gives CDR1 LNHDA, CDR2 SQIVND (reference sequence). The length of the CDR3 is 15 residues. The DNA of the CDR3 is TGTGCCAGTACCTCCTCTGGGACAGTTAATTCACCCCTCCACTTT. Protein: CASTSSGTVNSPLHF.

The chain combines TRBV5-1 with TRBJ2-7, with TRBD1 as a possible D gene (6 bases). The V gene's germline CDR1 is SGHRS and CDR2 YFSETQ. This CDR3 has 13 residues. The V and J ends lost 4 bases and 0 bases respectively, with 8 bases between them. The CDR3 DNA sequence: TGCGCCAGCAGCGGGGACAACTCCTACGAGCAGTACTTC. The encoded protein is CASSGDNSYEQYF.

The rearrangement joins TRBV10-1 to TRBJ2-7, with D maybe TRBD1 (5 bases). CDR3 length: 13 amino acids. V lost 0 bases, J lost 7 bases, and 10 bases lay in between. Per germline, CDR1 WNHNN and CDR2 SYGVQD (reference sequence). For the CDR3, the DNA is TGCGCCAGCAGTGAGTCTGGCAGGGTTGAGCAGTACTTC. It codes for CASSESGRVEQYF.